Each of the 23 T cell receptor beta chains below was sequenced from the same sample in a study of post-analysis software for immune sequencing data. Whole-study results and caveats: A few TRBV segments (TRBV5-6, TRBV5-1 and TRBV20-1 among them) occurred more frequently in patients than in controls.

For these TCRs, the target antigens are not known. Unique molecular identifiers tagged the TCR beta cDNA libraries. A single record per CDR3 protein comes from TCRdb applying MiXCR to the PCR reads. Of hundreds of thousands of distinct CDR3 sequences listed, just under 30% are singletons. The sequenced material came from blood. Receptors originate from a girl aged 5 to 17 with multiple sclerosis.

This rearrangement joins TRBV27 to TRBJ2-7; a possible D gene is TRBD2 (5 bases). Germline loops: CDR1 MNHEY, CDR2 SMNVEV (reference sequence). Trimming stripped 6 bases from V and 7 bases from J, with 25 bases between. This CDR3 is 16 amino acids long. CDR3 nucleotide sequence: TGTGCCAGCAGCCCCTCCCGGGCAGTCTCGACGGGGGAGCAGTACTTC. It yields the protein CASSPSRAVSTGEQYF.

The chain has TRBV29-1 and TRBJ2-3; the D is unclear. The CDR3 has 16 amino acids. The germline V gene has CDR1 SQVTM and CDR2 ANQGSEA. V was shortened by 8 bases and J by 1 base, with 22 bases between the two germline ends. The CDR3 region has the DNA TGCAGCACCGCAGATTTTCCTCAACGGCGCACAGATACGCAGTATTTT. As protein: CSTADFPQRRTDTQYF.

The rearrangement uses TRBV6-5 and TRBJ2-3; D may match TRBD1 or TRBD2 (5 bases each). Germline CDR1 is MNHEY and CDR2 is SVGAGI. V was clipped by 5 bases and J by 4 bases, with 19 bases between them. The CDR3 is made up of 16 amino acids. The CDR3 region is CASSPLVGASPDTQYF. In nucleotides, the CDR3 is TGTGCCAGCAGTCCCCTGGTCGGGGCTAGCCCAGATACGCAGTATTTT.

The rearrangement links TRBV10-3 to TRBJ2-3, with 10 bases matching TRBD2. Germline CDR1 is ENHRY and CDR2 is SYGVKD. With V trimmed by 4 bases and J by 0 bases, 4 bases remained unmatched. CDR3 length: 16 residues. The CDR3 DNA sequence: TGTGCCATCAGTGCCCTAGCGGGGGCGAGCACAGATACGCAGTATTTT. Amino acids: CAISALAGASTDTQYF.

J is TRBJ2-3 and V is TRBV11-2; 8 nucleotides match TRBD2. The germline CDR1 and CDR2 sequences are SGHAT and FQNNGV. The CDR3 sequence is 15 residues long. The V segment lost 5 bases and the J segment 4 bases; nucleotides outside the gene matches: 8. This CDR3 reads CASSTVPGGADTQYF. CDR3 coding DNA: TGTGCCAGCAGCACAGTGCCCGGGGGGGCAGATACGCAGTATTTT.

This clonotype was seen a few times. This chain connects TRBV7-2 to TRBJ1-4; perhaps TRBD1 as D (6 bases). The CDR3 has 15 amino acids. The germline V gene has CDR1 SGHTA and CDR2 FQGNSA. Trimming took 5 bases from V and 0 from J, leaving 10 bases between them. CDR3 amino acids: CASSLNRATNEKLFF. DNA for the CDR3: TGTGCCAGCAGCCTAAACAGGGCAACTAATGAAAAACTGTTTTTT.

This clonotype has a handful of counts. The CDR3, as DNA: TGTGCCAGCAGCTTAGAGGGCGGGCACTCCTACGAGCAGTACTTC. It translates to CASSLEGGHSYEQYF. V and J are TRBV7-2 and TRBJ2-7; tentative D call: TRBD2 (5 bases). The CDR3 covers 15 residues. Germline V gene data show CDR1 as SGHTA and CDR2 as FQGNSA. Trimming took 1 base from V and 0 from J, leaving 10 bases between them. The full variable domain, completed using reference TRBV7-2 and TRBJ2-7, is GAGVSQSPSNKVTEKGKDVELRCDPISGHTALYWYRQSLGQGLEFLIYFQGNSAPDKSGLPSDRFSAERTGGSVSTLTIQRTQQEDSAVYLCASSLEGGHSYEQYFGPGTRLTVT.

This rearrangement joins TRBV7-9 to TRBJ2-2, with 8 positions matching TRBD2. Germline CDR1 reads SEHNR; CDR2 reads FQNEAQ (reference sequence). V trimming: 5 bases; J trimming: 3 bases; junction bases outside the gene matches: 11. This CDR3 region has 17 residues. DNA of the CDR3: TGTGCCAGCAGCCCTCCCCTTGTCGGGAGGGACACCGGGGAGCTGTTTTTT. This translates into CASSPPLVGRDTGELFF. Looking up the rest from reference TRBV7-9 and TRBJ2-2 gives the full variable domain: DTGVSQNPRHKITKRGQNVTFRCDPISEHNRLYWYRQTLGQGPEFLTYFQNEAQLEKSRLLSDRFSAERPKGSFSTLEIQRTEQGDSAMYLCASSPPLVGRDTGELFFGEGSRLTVL.

The chain combines TRBV28 with TRBJ2-7, with unresolved D. CDR1 MDHEN and CDR2 SYDVKM come from the germline V gene. Between the trimmed V and J ends, which lost 6 bases and 7 bases, there was a span of 10 bases. The CDR3 loop spans 11 amino acids. The CDR3 nucleotides read TGTGCCAGCAGCTCTTTGGTGGAGCAGTACTTC. This gives the protein CASSSLVEQYF. Filled out from reference TRBV28 and TRBJ2-7, the complete variable domain reads DVKVTQSSRYLVKRTGEKVFLECVQDMDHENMFWYRQDPGLGLRLIYFSYDVKMKEKGDIPEGYSVSREKKERFSLILESASTNQTSMYLCASSSLVEQYFGPGTRLTVT.

Concerning this clonotype itself: A read error is possible here, since a much larger clone lies one base away. This chain connects TRBV14 to TRBJ2-5, with D unclear. With 0 bases removed from V and 11 bases from J, the gap between germline ends came to 10 bases. The CDR3 is 12 residues long. Germline V gives CDR1 SGHDN, CDR2 FVKESK. Here the CDR3 DNA reads TGTGCCAGCAGCCAAGATCGGGTAGAGCAGTACTTC. The encoded protein is CASSQDRVEQYF.

This clonotype has just a few counts. The CDR3 loop reads CASSFEDRGGTGELFF. CDR3 DNA sequence: TGCGCCAGCAGCTTCGAAGACAGGGGGGGCACCGGGGAGCTGTTTTTT. This chain connects TRBV5-1 to TRBJ2-2, with TRBD1 identical over 9 bases. The junction had 6 bases not matched to a gene; V was cut back by 2 bases and J by 4 bases. CDR3 length: 16 amino acids. Germline V lookup: CDR1 SGHRS, CDR2 YFSETQ.

This chain connects TRBV6-2 or TRBV6-3 to TRBJ2-4; 9 bases are a match to TRBD2. The closer fit of TRBJ2-7 to the DNA end suggests the J call may be wrong. Per the germline V gene, CDR1 is MNHEY and CDR2 is SVGEGT. This CDR3 comprises 13 residues. DNA of the CDR3: TGTGCCACAAGGTTAGCGGGAGAACTCGAGCAGTACTTC. It encodes CATRLAGELEQYF.

The genes are TRBV10-3 and TRBJ1-2, with D perhaps TRBD1 (6 bases). The CDR3 is made up of 16 amino acids. V lost 3 bases and J 8 bases, leaving 22 bases between the germline ends. The germline V gene encodes CDR1 ENHRY and CDR2 SYGVKD. The CDR3 here is CAISEASGLGAEGYTF. For the CDR3, the DNA is TGTGCCATCAGTGAAGCAAGCGGCCTGGGGGCGGAGGGCTACACCTTC.

The V and J genes are TRBV5-6 and TRBJ2-3, with D unclear. V was pared by 2 bases and J by 1 base, with 14 bases between. Germline CDR1 SGHDT, CDR2 YYEEEE. The CDR3 contains 16 residues. The chain's CDR3 is CASSFGPEWGTDTQYF. The CDR3 nucleotides are TGTGCCAGCAGCTTTGGGCCGGAATGGGGCACAGATACGCAGTATTTT.

This clonotype was detected only a few times. This chain uses TRBV6-2 or TRBV6-3 with TRBJ2-1; D unresolved. V lost 5 bases to trimming and J lost 4 bases, with 12 bases between them. From germline, CDR1 is MNHEY and CDR2 SVGEGT. The CDR3 contains 14 residues. DNA for the CDR3: TGTGCCAGCAGTCCCCCGACTGGATACAATGAGCAGTTCTTC. Residues: CASSPPTGYNEQFF.

A few counts support this clonotype. The chain employs TRBV6-5 and TRBJ2-5, with TRBD2 matching 7 bases. CDR3 length: 18 amino acids. Germline V lookup: CDR1 MNHEY, CDR2 SVGAGI. J lost 0 bases, V lost 2 bases, and 12 bases had no gene match. CDR3 protein: CASSYLPPGLKYQETQYF. DNA of the CDR3: TGTGCCAGCAGTTACCTTCCCCCGGGACTAAAGTACCAAGAGACCCAGTACTTC.

J is TRBJ2-1 and V is TRBV24-1; D is unclear. The V gene's germline CDR1 is KGHDR and CDR2 SFDVKD. V was trimmed by 2 bases and J by 0 bases, leaving 10 bases between them. The CDR3 runs 16 residues. As DNA, the CDR3 is TGTGCCACCAGTGATTCTCGGAGAAGCTCCTACAATGAGCAGTTCTTC. Its translation: CATSDSRRSSYNEQFF.

The rearrangement joins TRBV6-6 to TRBJ2-5; D might be TRBD1 (6 bases). The CDR3 contains 14 residues. Germline values: CDR1 MNHNY, CDR2 SVGAGI (reference sequence). Trimming cost V 6 bases and J 1 base, with 12 bases left between them. The CDR3 DNA reads TGTGCCAGCAGACAAGGCAGGGGCCAAGAGACCCAGTACTTC. Translating it yields CASRQGRGQETQYF.

In its sample, this clonotype was seen a few times. The chain joins TRBV29-1 to TRBJ2-5; 9 nucleotides match TRBD1. CDR1 is SQVTM and CDR2 is ANQGSEA in the germline V gene. This CDR3 spans 15 amino acids. The V segment lost 3 bases and the J segment 2 bases; nucleotides outside the gene matches: 7. The DNA for the CDR3 is TGCAGCGTTGATATCTCGGGACAGGGTCAAGAGACCCAGTACTTC. This encodes CSVDISGQGQETQYF.

As for this clonotype: Germline is not matched at one junction end, which may reflect a read error. V is TRBV28 and J is TRBJ1-1, with D possibly TRBD1 on 5 matching bases. Germline assignment: CDR1 MDHEN and CDR2 SYDVKM. This CDR3 is built from 15 residues. In DNA form, the CDR3 reads TGTGCCAGCAGCTTATCCCACGGGGCGCAAGGTGAAGCTTTCTTT. It yields the protein CASSLSHGAQGEAFF.

This clonotype has just a few counts. The chain uses TRBV27 and TRBJ2-3; perhaps TRBD1 as D (5 bases). V was shortened by 8 bases and J by 1 base, with 10 bases between the two germline ends. The CDR3 covers 13 residues. The V gene's germline CDR1 is MNHEY and CDR2 SMNVEV (reference sequence). Here the CDR3 reads CASGAAGTDTQYF. DNA of the CDR3: TGTGCCAGCGGGGCGGCGGGCACAGATACGCAGTATTTT.

The chain couples TRBV7-2 to TRBJ2-5; possibly TRBD1 for D (7 bases). V gave up 5 bases and J gave up 7 bases, with 23 bases separating them. The CDR3 extends over 16 amino acids. The germline gives CDR1 SGHTA, CDR2 FQGNSA. The CDR3 sequence: CASSPIDRTQGGTQYF. Written as DNA, the CDR3 is TGTGCCAGCAGCCCGATCGACAGGACCCAGGGGGGGACCCAGTACTTC.

This chain joins TRBV4-3 and TRBJ2-2; D may match TRBD1 or TRBD2 (5 bases each). There are 14 residues in the CDR3. The germline CDR1 and CDR2 sequences are LGHNA and YSLEER. Trimming pared 2 bases from V and 6 bases from J, leaving 10 bases between. CDR3 DNA sequence: TGCGCCAGCAGCCAAACGCAGGGAGCCGGGGAGCTGTTTTTT. Its protein product is CASSQTQGAGELFF.